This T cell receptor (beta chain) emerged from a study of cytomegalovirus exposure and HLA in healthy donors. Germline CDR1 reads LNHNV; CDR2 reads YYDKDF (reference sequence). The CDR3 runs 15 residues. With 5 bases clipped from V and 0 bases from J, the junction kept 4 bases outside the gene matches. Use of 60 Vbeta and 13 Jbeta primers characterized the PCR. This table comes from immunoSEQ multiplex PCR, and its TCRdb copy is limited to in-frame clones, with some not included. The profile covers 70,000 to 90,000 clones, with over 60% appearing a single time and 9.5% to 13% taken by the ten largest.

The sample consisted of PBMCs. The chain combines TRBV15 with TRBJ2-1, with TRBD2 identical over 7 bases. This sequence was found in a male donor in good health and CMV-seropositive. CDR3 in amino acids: CATSPSGGSYNEQFF. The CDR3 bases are TGTGCCACCAGCCCCTCGGGGGGCTCCTACAATGAGCAGTTCTTC.